This TCR beta chain is drawn from a study of blood T cell repertoires in COVID-19. About the research overall: The United States, Italy and Spain supplied acute and convalescent COVID-19 samples. T cells, B-cell-depleted T cells, or PBMCs provided the cDNA or gDNA that served as material.

Per the germline V gene, CDR1 is KGHDR and CDR2 is SFDVKD. CDR3 length equals 14 residues. Deletions cut 4 bases from V and 6 bases from J, with 13 bases between. The repertoire was sequenced with immunoSEQ multiplex PCR; TCRdb's copy has only in-frame clones and lacks some. The sample includes some 96,000 clones, almost 90% of them seen just once. This chain joins TRBV24-1 and TRBJ2-3; tentatively, D is TRBD1 (6 bases). This TCR derives from a human donor in a cohort sampled during active COVID-19. The material sequenced was peripheral blood. The chain's CDR3 is CATSDPRGVDTQYF. The CDR3 nucleotides are TGTGCCACCAGTGACCCCAGGGGAGTCGATACGCAGTATTTT.